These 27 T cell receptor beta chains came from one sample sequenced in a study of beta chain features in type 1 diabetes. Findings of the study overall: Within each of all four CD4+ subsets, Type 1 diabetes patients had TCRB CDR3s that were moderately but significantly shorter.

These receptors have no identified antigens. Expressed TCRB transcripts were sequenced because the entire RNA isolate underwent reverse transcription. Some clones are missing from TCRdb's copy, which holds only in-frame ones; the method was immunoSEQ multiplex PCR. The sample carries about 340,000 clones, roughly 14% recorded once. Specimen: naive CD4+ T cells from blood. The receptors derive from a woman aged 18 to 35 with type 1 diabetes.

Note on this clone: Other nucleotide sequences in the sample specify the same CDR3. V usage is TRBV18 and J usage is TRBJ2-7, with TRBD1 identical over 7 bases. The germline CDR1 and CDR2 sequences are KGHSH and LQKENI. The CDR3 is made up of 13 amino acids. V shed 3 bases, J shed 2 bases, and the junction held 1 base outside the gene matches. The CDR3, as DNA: TGTGCCAGCTCACCGGGACAGACCTACGAGCAGTACGTC. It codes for CASSPGQTYEQYV.

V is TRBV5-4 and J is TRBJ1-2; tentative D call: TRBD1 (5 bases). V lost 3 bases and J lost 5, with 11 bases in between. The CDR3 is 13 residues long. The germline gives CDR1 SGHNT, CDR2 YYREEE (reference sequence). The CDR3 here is CASSWTRAYGYTF. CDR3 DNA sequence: TGTGCCAGCAGCTGGACAAGGGCTTATGGCTACACCTTC.

DNA of the CDR3: TGTGCCAGCTCACCACCCCGTCAGGTCGATGAAAAACTGTTTTTT. Protein: CASSPPRQVDEKLFF. V usage is TRBV18 and J usage is TRBJ1-4; D is unclear. The CDR3 is 15 amino acids. Germline lookup yields CDR1 KGHSH and CDR2 LQKENI. V was pared by 0 bases and J by 6 bases, with 11 bases between.

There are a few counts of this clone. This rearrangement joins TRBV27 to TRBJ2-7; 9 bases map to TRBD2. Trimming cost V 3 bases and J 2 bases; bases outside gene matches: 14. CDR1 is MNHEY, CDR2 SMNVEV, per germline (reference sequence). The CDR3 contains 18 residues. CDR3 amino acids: CASSFSGLAPKWAYEQYV. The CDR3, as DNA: TGTGCCAGCAGTTTTTCGGGACTAGCTCCGAAGTGGGCCTACGAGCAGTACGTC.

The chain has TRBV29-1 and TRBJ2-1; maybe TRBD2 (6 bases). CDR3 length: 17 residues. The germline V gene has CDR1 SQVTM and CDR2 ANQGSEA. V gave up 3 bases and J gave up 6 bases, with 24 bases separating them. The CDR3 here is CSVEGRQGRWISNEQFF. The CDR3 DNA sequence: TGCAGCGTTGAGGGGAGGCAGGGTCGGTGGATTTCCAATGAGCAGTTCTTC.

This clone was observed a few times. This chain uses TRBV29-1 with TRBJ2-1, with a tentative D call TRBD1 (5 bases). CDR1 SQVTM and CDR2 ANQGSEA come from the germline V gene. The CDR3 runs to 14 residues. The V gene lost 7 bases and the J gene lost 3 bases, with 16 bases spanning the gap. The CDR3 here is CSGTRVTFYNEQFF. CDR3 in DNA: TGCAGCGGTACCAGGGTTACTTTCTACAATGAGCAGTTCTTC.

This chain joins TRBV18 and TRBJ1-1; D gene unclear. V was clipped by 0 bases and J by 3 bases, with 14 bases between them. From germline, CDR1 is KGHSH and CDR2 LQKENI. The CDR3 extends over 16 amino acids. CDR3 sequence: CASSPPREDPHTEAFF. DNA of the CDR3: TGTGCCAGCTCACCACCGAGGGAAGACCCCCACACTGAAGCTTTCTTT. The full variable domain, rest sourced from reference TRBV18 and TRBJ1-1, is NAGVMQNPRHLVRRRGQEARLRCSPMKGHSHVYWYRQLPEEGLKFMVYLQKENIIDESGMPKERFSAEFPKEGPSILRIQQVVRGDSAAYFCASSPPREDPHTEAFFGQGTRLTVV.

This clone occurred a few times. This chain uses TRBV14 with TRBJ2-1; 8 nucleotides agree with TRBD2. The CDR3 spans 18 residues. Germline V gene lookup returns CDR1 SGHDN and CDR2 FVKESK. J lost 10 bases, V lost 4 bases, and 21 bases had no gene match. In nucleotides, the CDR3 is TGTGCCAGCAGCCCCTCGCGCCGAACGAGCGGGAGCAGCGGGGAGCAGTTCTTC. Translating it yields CASSPSRRTSGSSGEQFF.

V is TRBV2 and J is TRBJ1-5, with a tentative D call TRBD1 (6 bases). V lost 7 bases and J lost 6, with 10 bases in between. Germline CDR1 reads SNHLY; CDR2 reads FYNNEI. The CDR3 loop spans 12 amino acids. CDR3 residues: CASTRGGQPQHF. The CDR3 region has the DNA TGTGCCAGCACTAGGGGGGGTCAGCCCCAGCATTTT.

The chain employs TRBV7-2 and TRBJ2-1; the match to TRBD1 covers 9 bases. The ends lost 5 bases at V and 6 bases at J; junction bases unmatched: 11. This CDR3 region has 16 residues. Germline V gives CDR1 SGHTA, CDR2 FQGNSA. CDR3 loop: CASSAAGTGPLNEQFF. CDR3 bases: TGTGCCAGCAGCGCGGCCGGGACAGGGCCCCTCAATGAGCAGTTCTTC.

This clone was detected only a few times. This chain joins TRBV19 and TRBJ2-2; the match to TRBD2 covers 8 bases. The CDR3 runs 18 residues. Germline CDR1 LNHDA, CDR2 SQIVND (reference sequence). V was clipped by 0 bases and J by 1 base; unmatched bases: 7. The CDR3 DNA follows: TGTGCCAGTAGTATAGATAGGCGGCTAGCGGGGAACACCGGGGAGCTGTTTTTT. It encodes CASSIDRRLAGNTGELFF.

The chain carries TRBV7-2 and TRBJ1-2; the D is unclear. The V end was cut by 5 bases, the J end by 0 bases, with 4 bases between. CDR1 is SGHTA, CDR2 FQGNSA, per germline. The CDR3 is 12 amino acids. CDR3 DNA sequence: TGTGCCAGCAGCCCATCTAACTATGGCTACACCTTC. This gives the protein CASSPSNYGYTF.

The CDR3 is CASSLPQWRGLSYEQYF. The CDR3 nucleotides read TGTGCCAGCAGCTTACCCCAATGGAGGGGCCTCTCCTACGAGCAGTACTTC. This chain connects TRBV7-9 to TRBJ2-7, with D possibly being TRBD2 (6 bases). The germline V gene has CDR1 SEHNR and CDR2 FQNEAQ (reference sequence). Between the trimmed V and J ends, which lost 2 bases and 0 bases, there was a span of 17 bases. This CDR3 has 17 amino acids.

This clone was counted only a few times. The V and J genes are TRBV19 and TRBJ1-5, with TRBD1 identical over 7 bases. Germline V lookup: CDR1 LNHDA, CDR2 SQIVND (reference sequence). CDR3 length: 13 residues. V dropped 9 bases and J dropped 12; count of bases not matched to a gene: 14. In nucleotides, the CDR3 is TGTGCCAGCGAGGACAGGTCGGGTGGGCACCAGCATTTT. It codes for CASEDRSGGHQHF.

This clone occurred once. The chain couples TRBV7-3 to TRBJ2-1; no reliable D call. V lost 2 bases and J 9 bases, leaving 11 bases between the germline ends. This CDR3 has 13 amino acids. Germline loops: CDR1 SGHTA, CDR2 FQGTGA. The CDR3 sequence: CASSLSNVAEQFF. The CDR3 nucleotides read TGTGCCAGCAGCTTATCGAATGTGGCTGAGCAGTTCTTC.

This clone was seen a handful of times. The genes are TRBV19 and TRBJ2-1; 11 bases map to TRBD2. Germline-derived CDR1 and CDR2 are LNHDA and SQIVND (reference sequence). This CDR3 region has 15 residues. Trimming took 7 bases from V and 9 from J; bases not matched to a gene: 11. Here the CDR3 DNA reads TGTGCCAGTATCGCCGGGACTAGCGGTCGCGGTGAGCAGTTCTTC. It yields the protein CASIAGTSGRGEQFF.

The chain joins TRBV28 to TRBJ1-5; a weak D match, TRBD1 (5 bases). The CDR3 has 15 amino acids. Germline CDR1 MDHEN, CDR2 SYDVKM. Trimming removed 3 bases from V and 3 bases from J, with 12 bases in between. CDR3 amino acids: CASSLSPQANQPQHF. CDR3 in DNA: TGTGCCAGCAGTTTGAGTCCACAGGCCAATCAGCCCCAGCATTTT.

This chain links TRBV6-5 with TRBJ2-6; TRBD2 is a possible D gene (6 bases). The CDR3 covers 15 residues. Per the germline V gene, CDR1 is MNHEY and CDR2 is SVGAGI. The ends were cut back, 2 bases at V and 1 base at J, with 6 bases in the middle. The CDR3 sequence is CASSYRGSGANVLTF. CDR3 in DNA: TGTGCCAGCAGTTACCGGGGGTCTGGGGCCAACGTCCTGACTTTC.

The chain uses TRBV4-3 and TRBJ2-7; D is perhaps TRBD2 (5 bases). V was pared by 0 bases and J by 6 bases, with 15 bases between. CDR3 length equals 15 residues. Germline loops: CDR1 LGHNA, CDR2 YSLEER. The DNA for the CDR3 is TGCGCCAGCAGCCAAGATCAGGAGAGGGCCCTCGAGCAGTACGTC. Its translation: CASSQDQERALEQYV.

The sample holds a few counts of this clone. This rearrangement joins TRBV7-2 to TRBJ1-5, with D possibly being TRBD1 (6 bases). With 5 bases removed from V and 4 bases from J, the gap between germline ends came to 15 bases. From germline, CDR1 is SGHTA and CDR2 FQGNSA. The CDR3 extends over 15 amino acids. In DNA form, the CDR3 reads TGTGCCAGCAGCGGCAGGGACAACCCTAATCAGCCCCAGCATTTT. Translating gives CASSGRDNPNQPQHF. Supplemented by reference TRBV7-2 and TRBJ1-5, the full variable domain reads GAGVSQSPSNKVTEKGKDVELRCDPISGHTALYWYRQSLGQGLEFLIYFQGNSAPDKSGLPSDRFSAERTGGSVSTLTIQRTQQEDSAVYLCASSGRDNPNQPQHFGDGTRLSIL.

The CDR3 sequence: CSVTFHVAGGYNEQFF. CDR3 DNA: TGCAGCGTTACTTTTCATGTAGCGGGAGGCTACAATGAGCAGTTCTTC. The genes are TRBV29-1 and TRBJ2-1; 10 bases align to TRBD2. With V trimmed by 5 bases and J by 3 bases, 10 bases remained unmatched. CDR3 length: 16 residues. Looked up from germline, CDR1 is SQVTM and CDR2 is ANQGSEA.

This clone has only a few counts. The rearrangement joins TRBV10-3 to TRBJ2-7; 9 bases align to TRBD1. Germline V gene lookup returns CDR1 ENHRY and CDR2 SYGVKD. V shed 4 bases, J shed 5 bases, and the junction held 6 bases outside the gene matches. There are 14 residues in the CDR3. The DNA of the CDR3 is TGTGCCATCAGTGGAGGGACAGGGTCCAACGAGCAGTACTTC. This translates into CAISGGTGSNEQYF.

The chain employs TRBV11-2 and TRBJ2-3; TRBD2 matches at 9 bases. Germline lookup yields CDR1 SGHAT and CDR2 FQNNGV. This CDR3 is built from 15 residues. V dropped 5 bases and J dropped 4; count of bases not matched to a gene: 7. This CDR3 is CASSPLAGKADTQYF. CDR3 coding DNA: TGTGCCAGCAGCCCGCTAGCGGGAAAGGCAGATACGCAGTATTTT. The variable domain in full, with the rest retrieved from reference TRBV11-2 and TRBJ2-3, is EAGVAQSPRYKIIEKRQSVAFWCNPISGHATLYWYQQILGQGPKLLIQFQNNGVVDDSQLPKDRFSAERLKGVDSTLKIQPAKLEDSAVYLCASSPLAGKADTQYFGPGTRLTVL.

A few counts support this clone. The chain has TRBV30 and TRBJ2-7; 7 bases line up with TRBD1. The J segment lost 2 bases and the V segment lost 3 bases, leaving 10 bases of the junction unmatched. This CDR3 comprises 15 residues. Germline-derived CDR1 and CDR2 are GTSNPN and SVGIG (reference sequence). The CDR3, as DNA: TGTGCCTGGAGCGAAAAGGGGACAGTTACCTACGAGCAGTACTTC. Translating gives CAWSEKGTVTYEQYF.

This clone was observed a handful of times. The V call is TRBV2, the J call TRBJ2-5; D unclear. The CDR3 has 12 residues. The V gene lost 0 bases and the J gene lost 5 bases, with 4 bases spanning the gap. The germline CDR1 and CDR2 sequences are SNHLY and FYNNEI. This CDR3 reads CASSEARETQYF. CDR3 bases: TGTGCCAGCAGTGAAGCGCGGGAGACCCAGTACTTC.

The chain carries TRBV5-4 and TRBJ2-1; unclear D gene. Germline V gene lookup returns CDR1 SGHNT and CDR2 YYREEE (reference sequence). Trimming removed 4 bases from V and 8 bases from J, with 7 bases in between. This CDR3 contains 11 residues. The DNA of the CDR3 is TGTGCCAGCAGCAATTTCGATGAGCAGTTCTTC. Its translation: CASSNFDEQFF.

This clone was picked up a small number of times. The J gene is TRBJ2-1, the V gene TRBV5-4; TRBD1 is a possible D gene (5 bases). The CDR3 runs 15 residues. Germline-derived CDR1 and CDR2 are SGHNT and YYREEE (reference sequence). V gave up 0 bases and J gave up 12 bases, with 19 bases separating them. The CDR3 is CASSLGDSYNEWQFF. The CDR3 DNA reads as TGTGCCAGCAGCTTGGGTGACAGTTACAATGAGTGGCAGTTCTTC. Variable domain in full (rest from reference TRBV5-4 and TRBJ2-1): ETGVTQSPTHLIKTRGQQVTLRCSSQSGHNTVSWYQQALGQGPQFIFQYYREEENGRGNFPPRFSGLQFPNYSSELNVNALELDDSALYLCASSLGDSYNEWQFFGPGTRLTVL.